The rows below give T cell receptor beta chains drawn from one sample of a study of HIV-infected patients and healthy controls. TCRdb itself ran the 5' RACE reads through MiXCR, one entry per CDR3 protein. The data contain around 58,000 distinct CDR3 sequences, roughly 19% of them singletons. The specimen sequenced was CD4+ T cells from blood. The receptors here all came from a human donor in good health. The conserved cysteine and the conserved F or W are not part of the CDR3 here. A D gene is named only where the DNA matches it firmly. Clone size is given for some rows only: seen once, a few or many times, or a class if the clone is expanded.

v_call	j_call	clone_size	d_call	cdr3_aa
TRBV28	TRBJ2-7	.	TRBD1	ASSSTGQTTYEQY
TRBV7-9	TRBJ1-4	.	.	ASSLSRRATHEKLF
TRBV4-1	TRBJ2-7	many	.	ASSHNYEQY
TRBV18	TRBJ2-7	.	.	ASSLGPSGSYEQY
TRBV9	TRBJ1-6	.	.	ASSEGRKNSPLH
TRBV5-1	TRBJ2-7	many	.	ASSSGHPSEQY
TRBV5-1	TRBJ1-1	many	.	ASSLAGRVGTEAF
TRBV10-2	TRBJ2-3	many	.	ASTDTPAGDTQY
TRBV6-5	TRBJ1-4	.	.	ASSSGQSANEKLF
TRBV28	TRBJ2-6	many	.	ASSTSTGANVLT
TRBV20-1	TRBJ1-2	few	.	SANPNYGYT
TRBV12-3/TRBV12-4	TRBJ2-1	many	.	ASSLVSVVYNEQF